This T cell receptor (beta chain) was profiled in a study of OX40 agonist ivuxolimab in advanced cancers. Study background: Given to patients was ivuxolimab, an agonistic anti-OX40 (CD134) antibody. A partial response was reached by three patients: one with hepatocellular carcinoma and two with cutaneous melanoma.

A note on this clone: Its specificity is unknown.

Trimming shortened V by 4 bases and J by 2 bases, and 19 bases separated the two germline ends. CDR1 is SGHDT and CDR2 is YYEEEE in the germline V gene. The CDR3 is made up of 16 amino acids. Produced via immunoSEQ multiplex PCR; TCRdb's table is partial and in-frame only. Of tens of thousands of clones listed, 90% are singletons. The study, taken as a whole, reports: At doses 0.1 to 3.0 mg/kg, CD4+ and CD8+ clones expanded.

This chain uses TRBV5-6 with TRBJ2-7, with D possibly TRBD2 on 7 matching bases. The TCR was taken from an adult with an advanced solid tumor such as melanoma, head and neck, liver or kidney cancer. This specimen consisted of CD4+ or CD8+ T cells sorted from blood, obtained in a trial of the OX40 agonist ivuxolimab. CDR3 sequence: CASSPPRGGATYEQYF. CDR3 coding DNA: TGTGCCAGCAGCCCTCCGCGTGGGGGGGCCACCTACGAGCAGTACTTC.